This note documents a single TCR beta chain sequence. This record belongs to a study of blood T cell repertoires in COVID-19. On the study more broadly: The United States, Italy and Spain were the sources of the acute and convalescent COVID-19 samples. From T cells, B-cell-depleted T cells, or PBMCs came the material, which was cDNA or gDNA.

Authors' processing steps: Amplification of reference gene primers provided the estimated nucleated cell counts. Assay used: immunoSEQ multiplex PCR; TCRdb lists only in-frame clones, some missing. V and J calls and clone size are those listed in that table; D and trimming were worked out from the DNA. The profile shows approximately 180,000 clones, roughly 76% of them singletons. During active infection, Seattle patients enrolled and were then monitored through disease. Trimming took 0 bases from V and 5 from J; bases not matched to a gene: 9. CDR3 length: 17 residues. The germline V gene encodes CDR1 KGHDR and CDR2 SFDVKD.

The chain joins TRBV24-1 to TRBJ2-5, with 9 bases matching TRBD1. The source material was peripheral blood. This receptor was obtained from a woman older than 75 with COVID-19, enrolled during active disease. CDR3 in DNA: TGTGCCACCAGTGATTTGCACTTCGGGACAGGGTACGAGACCCAGTACTTC. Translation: CATSDLHFGTGYETQYF.